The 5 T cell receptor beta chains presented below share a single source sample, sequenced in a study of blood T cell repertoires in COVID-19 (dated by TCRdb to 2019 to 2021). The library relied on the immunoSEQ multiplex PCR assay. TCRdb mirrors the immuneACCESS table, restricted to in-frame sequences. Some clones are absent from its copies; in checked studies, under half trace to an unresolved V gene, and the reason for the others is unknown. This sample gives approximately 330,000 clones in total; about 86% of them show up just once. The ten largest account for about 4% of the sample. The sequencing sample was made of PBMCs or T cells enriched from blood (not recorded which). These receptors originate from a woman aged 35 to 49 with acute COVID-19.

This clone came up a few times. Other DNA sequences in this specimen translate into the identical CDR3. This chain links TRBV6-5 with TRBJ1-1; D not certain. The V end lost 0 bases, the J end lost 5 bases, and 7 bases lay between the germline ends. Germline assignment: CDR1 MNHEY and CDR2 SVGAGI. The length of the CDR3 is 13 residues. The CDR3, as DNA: TGTGCCAGCAGTTACTCGCGCGGGACTGAAGCTTTCTTT. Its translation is CASSYSRGTEAFF.

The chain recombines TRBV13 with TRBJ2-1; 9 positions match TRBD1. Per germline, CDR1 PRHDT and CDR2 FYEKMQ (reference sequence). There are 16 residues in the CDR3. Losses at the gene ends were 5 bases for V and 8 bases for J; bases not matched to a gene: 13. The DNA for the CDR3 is TGTGCCAGCAGCACGGCCCGGGACAGGGTGATCTATGAGCAGTTCTTC. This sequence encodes CASSTARDRVIYEQFF.

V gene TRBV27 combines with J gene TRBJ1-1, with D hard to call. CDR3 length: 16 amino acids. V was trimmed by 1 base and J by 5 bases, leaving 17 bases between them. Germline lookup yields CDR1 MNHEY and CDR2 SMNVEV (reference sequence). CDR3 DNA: TGTGCCAGCAGTTTATATGAGGGAAATAGCGATACTGAAGCTTTCTTT. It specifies CASSLYEGNSDTEAFF.

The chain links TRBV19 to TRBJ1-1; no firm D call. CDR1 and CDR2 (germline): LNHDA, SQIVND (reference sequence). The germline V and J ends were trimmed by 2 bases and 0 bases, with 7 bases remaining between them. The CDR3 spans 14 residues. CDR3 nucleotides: TGTGCCAGTAGTATATGGCGGATGAACACTGAAGCTTTCTTT. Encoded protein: CASSIWRMNTEAFF. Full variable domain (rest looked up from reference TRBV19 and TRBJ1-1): DGGITQSPKYLFRKEGQNVTLSCEQNLNHDAMYWYRQDPGQGLRLIYYSQIVNDFQKGDIAEGYSVSREKKESFPLTVTSAQKNPTAFYLCASSIWRMNTEAFFGQGTRLTVV.

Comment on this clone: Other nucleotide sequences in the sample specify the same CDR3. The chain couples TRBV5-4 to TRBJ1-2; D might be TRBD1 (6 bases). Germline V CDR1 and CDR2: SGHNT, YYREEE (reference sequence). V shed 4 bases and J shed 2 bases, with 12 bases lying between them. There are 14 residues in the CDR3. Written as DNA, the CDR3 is TGTGCCAGCAGCGCGGACAGCCTAAACTATGGCTACACCTTC. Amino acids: CASSADSLNYGYTF.